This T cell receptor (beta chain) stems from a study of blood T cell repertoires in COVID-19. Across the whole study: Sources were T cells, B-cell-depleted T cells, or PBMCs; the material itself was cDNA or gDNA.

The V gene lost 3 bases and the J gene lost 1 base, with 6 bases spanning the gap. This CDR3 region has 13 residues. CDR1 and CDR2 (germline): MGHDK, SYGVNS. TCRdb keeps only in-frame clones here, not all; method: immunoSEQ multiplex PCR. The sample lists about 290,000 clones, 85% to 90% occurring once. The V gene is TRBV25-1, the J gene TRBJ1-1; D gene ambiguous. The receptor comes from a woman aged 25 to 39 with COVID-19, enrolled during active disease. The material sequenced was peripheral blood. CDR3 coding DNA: TGTGCCAGCAGTGACTGGCAGAACACTGAAGCTTTCTTT. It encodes CASSDWQNTEAFF.